These 10 T cell receptor beta chains were all obtained from the same sample, sequenced in a study of cytomegalovirus exposure and HLA in healthy donors. The assay was immunoSEQ multiplex PCR, and TCRdb's table has in-frame clones only and misses some. The sample yields under 50,000 clones, around 94% seen once. Sequenced sample: PBMCs. These receptors all stem from a woman aged 18-35 years in good health and CMV-seropositive.

The chain recombines TRBV30 with TRBJ2-1, with TRBD2 matching over 7 bases. Looked up from germline, CDR1 is GTSNPN and CDR2 is SVGIG (reference sequence). Trimming removed 3 bases from V and 3 bases from J; junction bases left unmatched: 2. The CDR3 sequence is 13 residues long. CDR3 in DNA: TGTGCCTGGAGCACTAGCGTCTACAATGAGCAGTTCTTC. It is translated as CAWSTSVYNEQFF.

The J gene is TRBJ2-7, the V gene TRBV14; D call uncertain. V lost 2 bases and J lost 3, with 5 bases in between. The CDR3 is 12 amino acids. Per germline, CDR1 SGHDN and CDR2 FVKESK. CDR3 loop: CASSQYGYEQYF. The CDR3 bases are TGTGCCAGCAGCCAATACGGCTACGAGCAGTACTTC.

This rearrangement joins TRBV28 to TRBJ2-4, with a tentative D call TRBD1 (5 bases). Germline assignment: CDR1 MDHEN and CDR2 SYDVKM. Trimming took off 2 bases at V and 1 base at J, with 15 bases between the two ends. The CDR3 length is 17 residues. The CDR3 loop is CASSLSGQGMAKNIQYF. The CDR3 DNA follows: TGTGCCAGCAGTTTAAGTGGGCAGGGTATGGCCAAAAACATTCAGTACTTC.

This clone was found a few times. The chain joins TRBV10-3 to TRBJ2-1, with TRBD2 matching 8 bases. J was trimmed by 5 bases and V by 4 bases; bases with no gene match: 10. The CDR3 is made up of 16 amino acids. Germline CDR1 ENHRY, CDR2 SYGVKD. CDR3 DNA: TGTGCCATCAGTGGGGTAGCGGGGAACCAGGACAATGAGCAGTTCTTC. Amino acids: CAISGVAGNQDNEQFF.

This clone was recorded only once. The CDR3 region is CASTRMGQGWGVDTQYF. The CDR3 region has the DNA TGTGCCAGCACCAGGATGGGACAGGGCTGGGGGGTGGATACGCAGTATTTT. V usage is TRBV27 and J usage is TRBJ2-3; TRBD1 matches 9 bases. Germline V gene data show CDR1 as MNHEY and CDR2 as SMNVEV (reference sequence). V trimming: 7 bases; J trimming: 6 bases; junction bases outside the gene matches: 17. The CDR3 is made up of 17 amino acids.

The chain employs TRBV28 and TRBJ2-1; D gene uncertain. Trimming left V 4 bases short and J 14 bases short, with 15 bases between. Germline assignment: CDR1 MDHEN and CDR2 SYDVKM. The CDR3 is 12 residues long. CDR3 residues: CASSSRPEVKFF. The CDR3 DNA reads TGTGCCAGCAGTTCCCGTCCCGAGGTTAAGTTCTTC. The whole variable domain, remainder taken from reference TRBV28 and TRBJ2-1, is DVKVTQSSRYLVKRTGEKVFLECVQDMDHENMFWYRQDPGLGLRLIYFSYDVKMKEKGDIPEGYSVSREKKERFSLILESASTNQTSMYLCASSSRPEVKFFGPGTRLTVL.

The chain employs TRBV28 and TRBJ1-2; 7 positions agree with TRBD1. The CDR3 extends over 16 amino acids. Germline V gene lookup returns CDR1 MDHEN and CDR2 SYDVKM. V shed 1 base, J shed 5 bases, and the junction held 10 bases outside the gene matches. As DNA, the CDR3 is TGTGCCAGCAGTTTATTAACCCTCCAGGGGGGATATGGCTACACCTTC. This codes for CASSLLTLQGGYGYTF.

V gene TRBV9 combines with J gene TRBJ2-2, with 9 nucleotides matching TRBD2. V was clipped by 0 bases and J by 4 bases; unmatched bases: 4. This CDR3 contains 16 residues. Per germline, CDR1 SGDLS and CDR2 YYNGEE. CDR3 DNA: TGTGCCAGCAGCGTAGGGGTAGCGGGAGTCACCGGGGAGCTGTTTTTT. Translated: CASSVGVAGVTGELFF.

The genes are TRBV4-3 and TRBJ2-4, with 8 nucleotides matching TRBD2. The CDR3 totals 18 residues. Germline assignment: CDR1 LGHNA and CDR2 YSLEER. With V trimmed by 0 bases and J by 7 bases, 14 bases remained unmatched. CDR3 loop: CASSQEYRTGRAQNIQYF. In nucleotides, the CDR3 is TGCGCCAGCAGCCAAGAGTATCGGACCGGGAGGGCCCAGAACATTCAGTACTTC.

This chain's CDR3 is CASSSIAGGDEQFF. The CDR3 DNA reads as TGTGCCAGCTCATCGATAGCGGGAGGAGATGAGCAGTTCTTC. The rearrangement joins TRBV18 to TRBJ2-1; 10 bases are shared with TRBD2. Per germline, CDR1 KGHSH and CDR2 LQKENI. CDR3 length: 14 amino acids. The J segment lost 8 bases and the V segment lost 5 bases, leaving 6 bases of the junction unmatched. Combining the CDR3 with reference TRBV18 and TRBJ2-1 gives the whole variable domain NAGVMQNPRHLVRRRGQEARLRCSPMKGHSHVYWYRQLPEEGLKFMVYLQKENIIDESGMPKERFSAEFPKEGPSILRIQQVVRGDSAAYFCASSSIAGGDEQFFGPGTRLTVL.